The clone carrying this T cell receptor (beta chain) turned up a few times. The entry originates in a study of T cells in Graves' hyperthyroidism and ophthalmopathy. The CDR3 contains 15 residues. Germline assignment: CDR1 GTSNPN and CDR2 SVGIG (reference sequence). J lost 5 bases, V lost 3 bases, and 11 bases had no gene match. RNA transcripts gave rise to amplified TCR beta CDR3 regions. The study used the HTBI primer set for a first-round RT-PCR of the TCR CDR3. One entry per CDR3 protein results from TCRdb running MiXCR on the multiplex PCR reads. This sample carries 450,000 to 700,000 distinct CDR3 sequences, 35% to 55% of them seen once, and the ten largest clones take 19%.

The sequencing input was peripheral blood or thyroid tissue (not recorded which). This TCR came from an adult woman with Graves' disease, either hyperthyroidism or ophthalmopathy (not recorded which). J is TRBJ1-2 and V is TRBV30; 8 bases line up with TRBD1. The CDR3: CAWRASGTGPYGYTF. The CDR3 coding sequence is TGTGCCTGGAGAGCATCCGGGACAGGACCATATGGCTACACCTTC. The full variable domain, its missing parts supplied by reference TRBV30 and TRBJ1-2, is SQTIHQWPATLVQPVGSPLSLECTVEGTSNPNLYWYRQAAGRGLQLLFYSVGIGQISSEVPQNLSASRPQDRQFILSSKKLLLSDSGFYLCAWRASGTGPYGYTFGSGTRLTVV.